This is a list of T cell receptor beta chains from one sample in a study of STAT3 mutations in large granular lymphocyte leukemia. Sequencing was performed with immunoSEQ multiplex PCR; in TCRdb, only in-frame clones are kept and a portion is missing. Here the sample spans approximately 10,000 clones, roughly 87% being singletons. Sequencing input: peripheral blood mononuclear cells. Receptor source: an elderly man with T-cell large granular lymphocyte leukemia. Some clones in this sample may be carry-over from other donors' samples. Both conserved end residues are part of each CDR3. D genes are given only for firm matches. Expanded clones get a size class; other rows say once, few or many, or leave the size out.

length	J	D	size	V	CDR3	DNA
15	TRBJ1-5	TRBD1	once	TRBV7-9	CASSGGTGGNQPQHF	TGTGCCAGCAGCGGAGGAACAGGGGGCAATCAGCCCCAGCATTTT
14	TRBJ2-5	TRBD1	-	TRBV7-9	CASSPRGRGETQYF	TGTGCCAGCAGCCCCAGGGGGCGCGGAGAGACCCAGTACTTC
13	TRBJ1-1	-	-	TRBV5-4	CASSLGEITEAFF	TGTGCCAGCAGCTTAGGTGAGATCACTGAAGCTTTCTTT
15	TRBJ2-7	-	-	TRBV6-5	CASSYSSLGAYEQYF	TGTGCCAGCAGTTACTCGTCGCTGGGGGCCTACGAGCAGTACTTC
16	TRBJ1-1	-	-	TRBV7-9	CASSLRGKAGPTEAFF	TGTGCCAGCAGCTTAAGGGGCAAGGCAGGGCCAACTGAAGCTTTCTTT
17	TRBJ1-5	-	-	TRBV18	CASSLTGRPYSNQPQHF	TGTGCCAGCTCACTAACGGGGCGGCCCTATAGCAATCAGCCCCAGCATTTT
13	TRBJ2-5	TRBD2	-	TRBV5-6	CASGGLAGETQYF	TGTGCCAGCGGGGGACTAGCGGGGGAGACCCAGTACTTC
15	TRBJ2-2	TRBD2	few	TRBV7-9	CASSFDAGDTGELFF	TGTGCCAGCAGCTTCGACGCGGGGGATACCGGGGAGCTGTTTTTT
16	TRBJ2-5	TRBD1	-	TRBV30	CAWSPPPGQGFETQYF	TGTGCCTGGAGTCCACCGCCGGGACAGGGGTTTGAGACCCAGTACTTC
16	TRBJ1-1	-	-	TRBV5-4	CASNQGGRALNTEAFF	TGTGCCAGCAACCAAGGGGGACGGGCATTGAACACTGAAGCTTTCTTT
16	TRBJ1-1	TRBD1	-	TRBV7-6	CASSLDRDRGPGEAFF	TGTGCCAGCAGCTTAGATCGGGACAGGGGCCCGGGTGAAGCTTTCTTT
16	TRBJ1-6	TRBD1	-	TRBV7-3	CASSTSGTGNNSPLHF	TGTGCCAGCAGCACCTCAGGGACAGGGAACAATTCACCCCTCCACTTT
14	TRBJ1-2	TRBD1	-	TRBV5-6	CASSLRGPGGGYTF	TGTGCCAGCAGCTTAAGGGGGCCCGGAGGAGGCTACACCTTC
15	TRBJ1-5	-	few	TRBV15	CATSRSDSSNQPQHF	TGTGCCACCAGCAGAAGTGACAGTAGCAATCAGCCCCAGCATTTT
14	TRBJ1-6	-	-	TRBV19	CATGGATLTSPLHF	TGTGCCACTGGAGGGGCAACGCTTACTTCACCCCTCCACTTT
12	TRBJ1-2	TRBD1	-	TRBV14	CASKDRANGYTF	TGTGCCAGCAAGGACAGGGCGAACGGCTACACCTTC
14	TRBJ1-2	-	once	TRBV6-6	CASSYRPEVYGYTF	TGTGCCAGCAGTTACCGGCCAGAAGTCTATGGCTACACCTTC
16	TRBJ2-1	TRBD1	few	TRBV5-1	CASSLAGGTGSNEQFF	TGCGCCAGCAGCTTGGCTGGCGGGACAGGGAGCAATGAGCAGTTCTTC
15	TRBJ1-2	-	-	TRBV9	CASSVAPGPNYGYTF	TGTGCCAGCAGCGTAGCACCCGGACCAAACTATGGCTACACCTTC
14	TRBJ1-1	-	-	TRBV5-6	CASSVREENTEAFF	TGTGCCAGCAGCGTGAGGGAAGAGAACACTGAAGCTTTCTTT
12	TRBJ2-7	-	-	TRBV5-4	CASSLWSYEQYF	TGTGCCAGCAGCTTGTGGAGCTACGAGCAGTACTTC
12	TRBJ1-5	TRBD1	-	TRBV19	CASGTDNQAQHF	TGTGCCAGCGGGACAGATAATCAGGCCCAGCATTTT
12	TRBJ2-7	-	-	TRBV7-2	CASSFNGYEQYF	TGTGCCAGCAGCTTTAACGGCTACGAGCAGTACTTC
14	TRBJ1-2	-	-	TRBV6-5	CASSSNRANYGYTF	TGTGCCAGCAGTTCAAACCGAGCTAACTATGGCTACACCTTC
17	TRBJ2-5	TRBD1	-	TRBV14	CASSLRDLWDSRETQYF	TGTGCCAGCAGCCTTCGGGACCTATGGGACAGCCGGGAGACCCAGTACTTC
16	TRBJ1-6	-	-	TRBV6-5	CASSYSKAAYNSPLHF	TGTGCCAGCAGTTACTCGAAGGCAGCTTATAATTCACCCCTCCACTTT
13	TRBJ1-2	-	-	TRBV7-9	CASSPTPLYGYTF	TGTGCCAGCAGCCCCACCCCACTCTATGGCTACACCTTC
11	TRBJ1-1	-	-	TRBV7-9	CASSFGAEAFF	TGTGCCAGCAGCTTTGGAGCTGAAGCTTTCTTT
11	TRBJ1-1	-	few	TRBV20-1	CSASRNTEAFF	TGCAGTGCTAGCAGGAACACTGAAGCTTTCTTT
14	TRBJ1-1	-	-	TRBV7-9	CASSPVGANTEAFF	TGTGCCAGCAGTCCTGTTGGGGCGAACACTGAAGCTTTCTTT